This T cell receptor beta chain is drawn from a study of response to subunit inactivated influenza vaccine. Broader study findings: The authors put forward the suggestion that each seasonal influenza vaccination may bring in only a limited number of new T cells.

TCRdb reanalysed the RT-PCR reads using MiXCR and keeps one entry per CDR3 protein. The table includes roughly 710,000 distinct CDR3 sequences, 14% detected once. The CDR3 runs 13 residues. The germline CDR1 and CDR2 sequences are SGDLS and YYNGEE. V shed 0 bases and J shed 8 bases, with 9 bases lying between them. A word on this clonotype: Antigen specificity is unknown.

This TCR was recovered from a man between 45 and 60 years old who received an inactivated influenza vaccine. Material: PBMCs from blood, obtained 14 days before vaccination. The rearrangement uses TRBV9 and TRBJ1-3; unclear D gene. CDR3 loop: CASSVGGRDTIYF. The DNA for the CDR3 is TGTGCCAGCAGCGTAGGAGGCCGGGACACCATATATTTT.